These 30 T cell receptor beta chains were sequenced from one sample in a study of blood T cell repertoires in COVID-19. Sequencing was performed with immunoSEQ multiplex PCR; in TCRdb, only in-frame clones are kept and a portion is missing. The data hold 140,000 or so clones, with approximately 87% observed a single time. Sequencing was done on a sample of peripheral blood. The receptors derive from a man aged 50 or older who had recovered from COVID-19.

DNA of the CDR3: TGTGCCAGCAGTTCGCGAACAGGGGGCCGAGAGACCCAGTACTTC. Translated: CASSSRTGGRETQYF. V and J are TRBV28 and TRBJ2-5; 9 bases match TRBD1. Germline-derived CDR1 and CDR2 are MDHEN and SYDVKM. This CDR3 has 15 residues. V gave up 4 bases and J gave up 4 bases; unmatched junction bases: 7.

The chain links TRBV5-1 to TRBJ2-7; 8 bases fit TRBD1. The germline CDR1 and CDR2 sequences are SGHRS and YFSETQ. With V trimmed by 3 bases and J by 3 bases, 8 bases remained unmatched. The CDR3 is 15 amino acids. CDR3 residues: CASSSDRGTYYEQYF. The CDR3 coding sequence is TGCGCCAGCAGCTCCGACAGGGGAACTTACTACGAGCAGTACTTC.

The V and J genes are TRBV5-5 and TRBJ1-2; a possible D gene is TRBD1 (5 bases). In germline, CDR1 is SGHKS, CDR2 YYEKEE (reference sequence). V shed 4 bases and J shed 7 bases, with 26 bases lying between them. The CDR3 runs 17 residues. The CDR3 DNA sequence: TGTGCCAGCAGCCGATCTAATAAGGGGCGCTTACCGATTGGCTACACCTTC. As protein: CASSRSNKGRLPIGYTF.

The chain couples TRBV5-8 to TRBJ2-5, with TRBD2 matching over 14 bases. The CDR3 spans 18 residues. J lost 0 bases, V lost 4 bases, and 8 bases had no gene match. Germline values: CDR1 SGHTS, CDR2 YDEGEE. CDR3 nucleotide sequence: TGTGCCAGCAGCAACGGACTAGCGGGGGGCGGGTACCAAGAGACCCAGTACTTC. This sequence encodes CASSNGLAGGGYQETQYF. The full variable domain, in which reference TRBV5-8 and TRBJ2-5 provide the parts outside the CDR3, is EAGVTQSPTHLIKTRGQQATLRCSPISGHTSVYWYQQALGLGLQFLLWYDEGEERNRGNFPPRFSGRQFPNYSSELNVNALELEDSALYLCASSNGLAGGGYQETQYFGPGTRLLVL.

The chain recombines TRBV6-6 with TRBJ1-1; a weak D match, TRBD1 (6 bases). The V end was cut by 2 bases, the J end by 8 bases, with 15 bases between. Germline V gene lookup returns CDR1 MNHNY and CDR2 SVGAGI (reference sequence). This CDR3 is built from 14 residues. CDR3 amino acids: CASSYGPSDSEAFF. The CDR3 DNA is TGTGCCAGCAGTTACGGGCCTTCGGACAGCGAAGCTTTCTTT.

The chain uses TRBV11-3 and TRBJ2-1, with 7 bases identical to TRBD1. After removal of 6 bases from V and 6 bases from J, the junction contained 11 bases not matched to a gene. CDR3 length: 15 amino acids. Germline V lookup: CDR1 SGHNT, CDR2 YENEEA. For the CDR3, the DNA is TGTGCCAGCAGAGCCACAGGGGACCCTTCCAATGAGCAGTTCTTC. It encodes CASRATGDPSNEQFF.

This chain connects TRBV4-1 to TRBJ1-2, with 8 bases identical to TRBD1. V trimming: 0 bases; J trimming: 2 bases; junction bases outside the gene matches: 5. CDR3 length equals 16 residues. Germline V gene lookup returns CDR1 MGHRA and CDR2 YSYEKL. The CDR3 DNA follows: TGCGCCAGCAGCCAAGATGGGACAGGAGTAAACTATGGCTACACCTTC. This codes for CASSQDGTGVNYGYTF.

The rearrangement uses TRBV7-3 and TRBJ2-1, with D possibly being TRBD2 (7 bases). Per the germline V gene, CDR1 is SGHTA and CDR2 is FQGTGA. Deletions cut 5 bases from V and 6 bases from J, with 23 bases between. The CDR3 is 17 residues long. In DNA form, the CDR3 reads TGTGCCAGCAGCCCGTCCTTTCTGGCGGGGGCCAGCAATGAGCAGTTCTTC. As protein: CASSPSFLAGASNEQFF.

The chain has TRBV6-2 or TRBV6-3 and TRBJ2-3; TRBD1 might be the D (6 bases). V was pared by 8 bases and J by 1 base, with 19 bases between. Germline-derived CDR1 and CDR2 are MNHEY and SVGEGT. The CDR3 is made up of 16 amino acids. CDR3 in DNA: TGTGCCAGCGGCCTCCCCGGGACACCCCGCACAGATACGCAGTATTTT. Its protein is CASGLPGTPRTDTQYF.

This clone was detected only once. The chain links TRBV3-1 (or the pseudogene TRBV3-2) to TRBJ2-3, with D unresolved. Germline V gene data show CDR1 as LGHDT and CDR2 as YNNKEL (reference sequence). V lost 0 bases and J lost 2, with 9 bases in between. The CDR3 consists of 15 residues. The CDR3 here is CASSQDIHYTDTQYF. Here the CDR3 DNA reads TGTGCCAGCAGCCAAGATATCCACTACACAGATACGCAGTATTTT.

This chain uses TRBV10-3 with TRBJ1-1, with unresolved D. Germline lookup yields CDR1 ENHRY and CDR2 SYGVKD. The length of the CDR3 is 14 residues. Trimming cost V 3 bases and J 1 base, with 9 bases left between them. CDR3 sequence: CAISENRQNTEAFF. Here the CDR3 DNA reads TGTGCCATCAGTGAAAATAGACAGAACACTGAAGCTTTCTTT.

V gene TRBV3-1 (or the pseudogene TRBV3-2) combines with J gene TRBJ1-1; D ambiguous. This CDR3 spans 14 amino acids. V was clipped by 4 bases and J by 0 bases, with 9 bases between them. Germline assignment: CDR1 LGHDT and CDR2 YNNKEL (reference sequence). The CDR3 loop is CASSRANMNTEAFF. The CDR3 DNA is TGTGCCAGCAGCCGAGCGAACATGAACACTGAAGCTTTCTTT.

The rearrangement uses TRBV12-5 and TRBJ1-2; TRBD1 matches at 9 bases. This CDR3 has 14 residues. The V segment lost 1 base and the J segment 8 bases; nucleotides outside the gene matches: 5. CDR1 and CDR2 from the germline V gene are LGHNT and FRNRAP. The CDR3 DNA follows: TGTGCTAGTGGTTTGGAACAGGGGGCGGGAGGCTACACCTTC. Translated: CASGLEQGAGGYTF.

The gene calls are TRBV5-1 and TRBJ1-2; no reliable D call. CDR1 is SGHRS and CDR2 is YFSETQ in the germline V gene. The CDR3 consists of 15 residues. The V end was cut by 4 bases, the J end by 4 bases, with 17 bases between. The CDR3 region is CASSPGSDGFYGYTF. The CDR3 DNA sequence: TGCGCCAGCAGCCCCGGGAGTGACGGGTTCTATGGCTACACCTTC.

The sample holds a few counts of this clone. The sample has other DNA sequences that encode this CDR3 too. V and J are TRBV7-9 and TRBJ1-1; D gene ambiguous. Germline loops: CDR1 SEHNR, CDR2 FQNEAQ (reference sequence). The CDR3 is made up of 13 amino acids. With 1 base removed from V and 5 bases from J, the gap between germline ends came to 8 bases. The CDR3 sequence: CASSLGGGTEAFF. CDR3 bases: TGTGCCAGCAGCTTAGGGGGAGGGACTGAAGCTTTCTTT.

The V gene is TRBV6-5, the J gene TRBJ2-7; 7 bases agree with TRBD1. The CDR3 consists of 15 residues. The V gene end was trimmed by 5 bases and the J gene end by 2 bases; junction bases not matched to a gene: 9. Germline V gene lookup returns CDR1 MNHEY and CDR2 SVGAGI. CDR3 in amino acids: CASSKGTGTAYEQYF. The CDR3 coding sequence is TGTGCCAGCAGTAAGGGAACCGGGACAGCCTACGAGCAGTACTTC.

The chain links TRBV29-1 to TRBJ1-2; D unresolved. The CDR3 contains 13 residues. V dropped 4 bases and J dropped 4 bases, with 13 bases sitting between them. Germline CDR1 reads SQVTM; CDR2 reads ANQGSEA. CDR3 loop: CSVVTQVPYGYTF. The CDR3 region has the DNA TGCAGCGTTGTCACGCAGGTACCCTATGGCTACACCTTC.

The chain carries TRBV20-1 and TRBJ2-3; the match to TRBD2 covers 14 bases. V trimming: 3 bases; J trimming: 6 bases; junction bases outside the gene matches: 8. The CDR3 spans 16 residues. Per the germline V gene, CDR1 is DFQATT and CDR2 is SNEGSKA (reference sequence). CDR3 region: CSASGGLAGVADTQYF. The CDR3 nucleotides are TGCAGTGCTAGTGGGGGACTAGCGGGGGTGGCTGATACGCAGTATTTT.

The chain uses TRBV7-2 and TRBJ2-5; 8 bases align to TRBD2. J was trimmed by 1 base and V by 5 bases; bases with no gene match: 6. The CDR3 spans 15 residues. The germline CDR1 and CDR2 sequences are SGHTA and FQGNSA. The CDR3 is CASSPGLALQETQYF. Written as DNA, the CDR3 is TGTGCCAGCAGCCCTGGACTAGCCCTCCAAGAGACCCAGTACTTC.

The chain employs TRBV4-2 and TRBJ1-1, with D possibly being TRBD1 (6 bases). CDR1 and CDR2 (germline): LGHNA, YNFKEQ. Trimming removed 4 bases from V and 1 base from J, with 19 bases in between. This CDR3 contains 17 residues. CDR3 sequence reads: CASSPDLGGLRNTEAFF. CDR3 DNA sequence: TGTGCCAGCAGCCCGGATTTGGGGGGGCTCAGGAACACTGAAGCTTTCTTT.

CDR3 sequence (DNA): TGTGCCAGCAGCCCTTCGGGACAGGGCTCCTACGAGCAGTACTTC. Encoded protein: CASSPSGQGSYEQYF. V gene TRBV6-2 or TRBV6-3 combines with J gene TRBJ2-7, with 9 bases fitting TRBD1. Trimming at V came to 6 bases and at J to 0 bases, leaving 6 bases not matched to a gene. The CDR3 loop spans 15 amino acids. Germline-derived CDR1 and CDR2 are MNHEY and SVGEGT.

The V gene is TRBV6-1, the J gene TRBJ1-1; tentative D call: TRBD1 (6 bases). Germline V gene lookup returns CDR1 MNHNS and CDR2 SASEGT. The V and J ends lost 2 bases and 11 bases respectively, with 12 bases between them. The CDR3 has 12 amino acids. CDR3 sequence: CASSEMTGWAFF. The CDR3 DNA is TGTGCCAGCAGTGAAATGACAGGCTGGGCTTTCTTT.

This rearrangement joins TRBV4-2 to TRBJ2-3; unclear D gene. With 4 bases removed from V and 2 bases from J, the gap between germline ends came to 13 bases. Per germline, CDR1 LGHNA and CDR2 YNFKEQ. The CDR3 extends over 15 amino acids. The CDR3 loop reads CASSRATPDTDTQYF. CDR3 bases: TGTGCCAGCAGCCGGGCGACACCCGACACAGATACGCAGTATTTT.

The chain employs TRBV11-2 and TRBJ2-3; 13 positions agree with TRBD2. V shed 6 bases and J 3 bases; nucleotides not matched to a gene: 6. Germline CDR1 SGHAT, CDR2 FQNNGV. The CDR3 is 16 residues long. The CDR3 spells CASRKGLAGMTDTQYF. DNA of the CDR3: TGTGCCAGCAGGAAGGGACTAGCGGGGATGACAGATACGCAGTATTTT.

This chain connects TRBV15 to TRBJ2-5; a weak D match, TRBD2 (6 bases). The CDR3 is made up of 16 amino acids. Trimming pared 3 bases from V and 8 bases from J, leaving 22 bases between. Germline V gene data show CDR1 as LNHNV and CDR2 as YYDKDF (reference sequence). This CDR3 is CATSSYPGDPGGTQYF. The CDR3 region has the DNA TGTGCCACCAGCAGCTACCCCGGGGACCCCGGGGGTACCCAGTACTTC.

V gene TRBV30 combines with J gene TRBJ1-1; D not certain. V was trimmed by 0 bases and J by 4 bases, leaving 9 bases between them. In germline, CDR1 is GTSNPN, CDR2 SVGIG (reference sequence). The CDR3 extends over 13 amino acids. For the CDR3, the DNA is TGTGCCTGGAGTGTTTCAGAGGGCACTGAAGCTTTCTTT. Protein: CAWSVSEGTEAFF. Variable domain in full (rest from reference TRBV30 and TRBJ1-1): SQTIHQWPATLVQPVGSPLSLECTVEGTSNPNLYWYRQAAGRGLQLLFYSVGIGQISSEVPQNLSASRPQDRQFILSSKKLLLSDSGFYLCAWSVSEGTEAFFGQGTRLTVV.

This clone was counted between two and nine times. The CDR3 loop is CATGWGLNSNQPQHF. In DNA, the CDR3 is TGTGCCACCGGTTGGGGACTTAATAGCAATCAGCCCCAGCATTTT. The J gene is TRBJ1-5, the V gene TRBV15, with D perhaps matching TRBD1 (5 bases). Germline CDR1 and CDR2: LNHNV and YYDKDF (reference sequence). V shed 8 bases and J shed 0 bases, with 14 bases lying between them. The length of the CDR3 is 15 residues.

The chain is built from TRBV7-2 and TRBJ1-5, with 11 positions matching TRBD1. V lost 2 bases and J lost 4; bases outside the gene matches: 4. In germline, CDR1 is SGHTA, CDR2 FQGNSA. CDR3 length: 16 amino acids. In DNA form, the CDR3 reads TGTGCCAGCAGCTTATCAGGGACAGGGGGTAATCAGCCCCAGCATTTT. Encoded protein: CASSLSGTGGNQPQHF.

The rearrangement joins TRBV11-2 to TRBJ2-3; 9 bases align to TRBD2. This CDR3 contains 14 residues. V lost 6 bases to trimming and J lost 4 bases; unmatched junction nucleotides: 5. Germline V CDR1 and CDR2: SGHAT, FQNNGV. The CDR3 DNA reads as TGTGCCAGCAGTATGGCGGGGGGGGCAGATACGCAGTATTTT. It yields the protein CASSMAGGADTQYF. The variable domain in full, with the rest retrieved from reference TRBV11-2 and TRBJ2-3, is EAGVAQSPRYKIIEKRQSVAFWCNPISGHATLYWYQQILGQGPKLLIQFQNNGVVDDSQLPKDRFSAERLKGVDSTLKIQPAKLEDSAVYLCASSMAGGADTQYFGPGTRLTVL.

This chain connects TRBV12-3 or TRBV12-4 to TRBJ2-7; 8 nucleotides line up with TRBD2. The CDR3 sequence is 12 residues long. V was clipped by 5 bases and J by 4 bases; unmatched bases: 1. The CDR3 spells CASSSGRYEQYF. The CDR3 region has the DNA TGTGCCAGCAGTAGCGGGAGATACGAGCAGTACTTC.